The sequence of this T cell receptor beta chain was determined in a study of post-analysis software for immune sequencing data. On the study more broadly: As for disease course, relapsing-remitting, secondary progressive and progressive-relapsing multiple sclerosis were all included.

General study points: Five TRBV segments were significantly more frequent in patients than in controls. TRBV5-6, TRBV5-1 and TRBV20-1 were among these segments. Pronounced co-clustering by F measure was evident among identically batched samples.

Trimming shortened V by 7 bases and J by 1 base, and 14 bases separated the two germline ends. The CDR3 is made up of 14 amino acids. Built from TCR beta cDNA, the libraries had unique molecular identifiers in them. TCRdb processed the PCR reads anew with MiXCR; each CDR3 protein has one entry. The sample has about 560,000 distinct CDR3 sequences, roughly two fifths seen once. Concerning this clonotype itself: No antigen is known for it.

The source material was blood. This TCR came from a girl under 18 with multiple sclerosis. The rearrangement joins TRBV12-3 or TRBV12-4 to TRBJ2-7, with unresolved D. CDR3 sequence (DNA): TGTGCCAGCACACGCAGTTGGGGATCCTACGAGCAGTACTTC. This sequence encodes CASTRSWGSYEQYF.